The 16 T cell receptor beta chains reported below all come from one sample, sequenced in a study of cytomegalovirus exposure and HLA in healthy donors. The PCR ran on 60 Vbeta and 13 Jbeta primers. Assay: immunoSEQ multiplex PCR; the TCRdb copy retains only in-frame clones and omits some. The sample table includes 150,000 or so clones. The sample comprised PBMCs. The origin of the receptors is a woman aged 50 to 60 in good health and CMV-seronegative.

The chain carries TRBV18 and TRBJ1-2; D is unresolved. The germline V gene has CDR1 KGHSH and CDR2 LQKENI. The CDR3 contains 14 residues. The germline V and J ends were trimmed by 0 bases and 4 bases, with 9 bases remaining between them. The CDR3: CASSPPVAGYGYTF. Here the CDR3 DNA reads TGTGCCAGCTCACCACCGGTGGCGGGCTATGGCTACACCTTC. Based on the CDR3 plus reference TRBV18 and TRBJ1-2, the full variable domain is NAGVMQNPRHLVRRRGQEARLRCSPMKGHSHVYWYRQLPEEGLKFMVYLQKENIIDESGMPKERFSAEFPKEGPSILRIQQVVRGDSAAYFCASSPPVAGYGYTFGSGTRLTVV.

The rearrangement links TRBV19 to TRBJ2-1; 7 nucleotides align to TRBD2. Germline values: CDR1 LNHDA, CDR2 SQIVND (reference sequence). J lost 8 bases, V lost 1 base, and 8 bases had no gene match. The CDR3 runs 15 residues. Here the CDR3 DNA reads TGTGCCAGTAGTATAGGTCCCGGGACTATGGATGAGCAGTTCTTC. This sequence encodes CASSIGPGTMDEQFF.

V usage is TRBV19 and J usage is TRBJ1-3; D may be TRBD1 (5 bases). The CDR3 consists of 18 residues. Germline V gives CDR1 LNHDA, CDR2 SQIVND (reference sequence). Trimming left V 5 bases short and J 7 bases short, with 27 bases between. CDR3 loop: CASSPSPMWVRGVNTIYF. CDR3 nucleotides: TGTGCCAGTAGTCCCTCCCCCATGTGGGTTCGGGGGGTTAACACCATATATTTT.

This sequence joins TRBV21-1 and TRBJ2-5; the table's TRBD1 call for D was not verified on the DNA. TRBV21-1 is a documented pseudogene. The CDR3 totals 12 residues. This CDR3 reads CASSKDRETQYF. CDR3 nucleotides: TGTGCCAGCAGCAAAGACAGGGAGACCCAGTACTTC.

The chain carries TRBV14 and TRBJ2-1, with TRBD2 matching over 12 bases. Germline CDR1 SGHDN, CDR2 FVKESK. The CDR3 is made up of 15 amino acids. The V segment lost 2 bases and the J segment 7 bases; nucleotides outside the gene matches: 3. CDR3 loop: CASSQQLAGGNEQFF. The CDR3 coding sequence is TGTGCCAGCAGCCAACAACTAGCGGGAGGAAATGAGCAGTTCTTC.

This chain joins TRBV6-6 and TRBJ1-1; a possible D gene is TRBD1 (5 bases). Trimming removed 8 bases from V and 14 bases from J, with 12 bases in between. The germline gives CDR1 MNHNY, CDR2 SVGAGI (reference sequence). CDR3 size: 9 residues. CDR3 amino acids: CASGIGGFF. In DNA, the CDR3 is TGTGCCAGCGGCATCGGGGGGTTCTTT.

This rearrangement joins TRBV28 to TRBJ2-7; possible D gene TRBD2, 5 bases. Between the trimmed V and J ends, which lost 5 bases and 6 bases, there was a span of 23 bases. This CDR3 is 16 amino acids long. The germline gives CDR1 MDHEN, CDR2 SYDVKM. This CDR3 reads CASSVRGGSFRGEQYF. DNA of the CDR3: TGTGCCAGCAGTGTCCGCGGCGGCTCCTTTCGGGGCGAGCAGTACTTC.

The V and J genes are TRBV30 and TRBJ1-4; a weak D match, TRBD1 (6 bases). V was trimmed by 0 bases and J by 4 bases, leaving 15 bases between them. This CDR3 spans 16 amino acids. CDR1 is GTSNPN, CDR2 SVGIG, per germline (reference sequence). CDR3 sequence: CAWSVPSGTSNEKLFF. The CDR3 DNA reads as TGTGCCTGGAGTGTCCCTTCCGGGACAAGTAATGAAAAACTGTTTTTT.

The gene calls are TRBV18 and TRBJ2-2; D might be TRBD1 (6 bases). This CDR3 contains 17 residues. In germline, CDR1 is KGHSH, CDR2 LQKENI. V dropped 5 bases and J dropped 0 bases, with 16 bases sitting between them. The CDR3 loop is CASSAILGGSNTGELFF. The DNA of the CDR3 is TGTGCCAGCTCAGCGATCCTAGGGGGTTCGAACACCGGGGAGCTGTTTTTT. Drawing the rest from reference TRBV18 and TRBJ2-2, the complete variable domain is NAGVMQNPRHLVRRRGQEARLRCSPMKGHSHVYWYRQLPEEGLKFMVYLQKENIIDESGMPKERFSAEFPKEGPSILRIQQVVRGDSAAYFCASSAILGGSNTGELFFGEGSRLTVL.

The rearrangement links TRBV13 to TRBJ2-1; the match to TRBD1 covers 7 bases. Germline trimming cut 5 bases from V and 2 bases from J; bases unmatched to any gene: 9. CDR3 length: 16 residues. Germline V gives CDR1 PRHDT, CDR2 FYEKMQ (reference sequence). The CDR3 DNA reads TGTGCCAGCAGCGACCGGGACAGTTCTCCCTACAATGAGCAGTTCTTC. Translated: CASSDRDSSPYNEQFF.

The genes are TRBV29-1 and TRBJ2-1; weak D call: TRBD1 (6 bases). Trimming took off 8 bases at V and 8 bases at J, with 13 bases between the two ends. Germline-derived CDR1 and CDR2 are SQVTM and ANQGSEA. The CDR3 has 11 amino acids. The CDR3 bases are TGCAGCTATACCAGGGGTGATGAGCAGTTCTTC. Encoded protein: CSYTRGDEQFF.

This chain connects TRBV6-5 to TRBJ2-1, with 8 bases lining up with TRBD1. Losses at the gene ends were 6 bases for V and 6 bases for J; bases not matched to a gene: 10. The CDR3 runs 15 residues. CDR1 and CDR2 from the germline V gene are MNHEY and SVGAGI. CDR3 DNA: TGTGCCAGCAGAACGGACAGGGAGGTTAGCAATGAGCAGTTCTTC. Translation gives CASRTDREVSNEQFF.

The V and J genes are TRBV13 and TRBJ2-7; tentatively, D is TRBD1 (6 bases). Trimming pared 5 bases from V and 7 bases from J, leaving 18 bases between. The germline gives CDR1 PRHDT, CDR2 FYEKMQ (reference sequence). CDR3 length: 14 amino acids. For the CDR3, the DNA is TGTGCCAGCAGCCCGGGACAAGGGGGTGTGGAGCAGTACTTC. It translates to CASSPGQGGVEQYF.

This chain joins TRBV27 and TRBJ2-7; TRBD2 agrees at 7 bases. This CDR3 region has 16 residues. V dropped 5 bases and J dropped 2; count of bases not matched to a gene: 12. Germline CDR1 is MNHEY and CDR2 is SMNVEV (reference sequence). The CDR3 DNA reads TGTGCCAGCAGTATCGTCTCCGGGACTACCACCTACGAGCAGTACTTC. Translation: CASSIVSGTTTYEQYF.

This chain connects TRBV5-5 to TRBJ2-7, with D unclear. The length of the CDR3 is 12 residues. Trimming pared 4 bases from V and 6 bases from J, leaving 11 bases between. CDR1 and CDR2 (germline): SGHKS, YYEKEE (reference sequence). The CDR3 DNA follows: TGTGCCAGCAGCCCAGACTTCGGCGAGCAGTACTTC. This encodes CASSPDFGEQYF.

This chain links TRBV6-4 with TRBJ2-5; D unclear. The J call may not be correct, given that the DNA end is closer to TRBJ2-7. Germline lookup yields CDR1 MRHNA and CDR2 SNTAGT. The CDR3 has 11 residues. The CDR3 region is CASSNRYEQYF. As DNA, the CDR3 is TGTGCCAGCAGTAATCGATACGAGCAGTACTTC.